This TCR beta chain was sequenced for a study of OX40 agonist ivuxolimab in advanced cancers. Study-wide background: Dose-escalation patients were diagnosed with hepatocellular carcinoma, melanoma, renal cell cancer or head and neck cancer. Males comprised approximately 81% of the group, whose mean age was about 60 years (range roughly 23 to 90).

This CDR3 comprises 14 residues. Trimming removed 0 bases from V and 5 bases from J, with 10 bases in between. CDR1 and CDR2 (germline): MNHNY, SVGAGI (reference sequence). Study-wide findings and caveats: Near-lowest levels of clonal expansion characterized partial responders at 0.1-3.0 mg/kg. In CD8+ T cells, expanded clones were on average more numerous than in CD4+.

Data came from immunoSEQ multiplex PCR; TCRdb stores just in-frame clones and leaves some out. Of 10,000 to 15,000 clones detected, over 70% appear once; the ten largest clones hold 25% to 30%. As regards this clone: The antigen is not known.

The V and J genes are TRBV6-6 and TRBJ1-1; D is possibly TRBD1 (6 bases). The TCR originated in an adult with an advanced solid tumor such as melanoma, head and neck, liver or kidney cancer. The sample consisted of CD4+ or CD8+ T cells sorted from blood, taken in a trial of the OX40 agonist ivuxolimab. The CDR3 nucleotides are TGTGCCAGCAGTTACTCCCACAGGGAGACTGAAGCTTTCTTT. This gives the protein CASSYSHRETEAFF.